This is a list of T cell receptor beta chains from one sample in a study of blood T cell repertoires in COVID-19. Repertoires were generated with immunoSEQ multiplex PCR, while TCRdb's copy carries only in-frame clones and drops some. In the table there are 65,000 to 90,000 clones, over 75% of which are singletons. Sequencing was done on a sample of peripheral blood. The receptor source for this set is a human donor in a cohort sampled during active COVID-19. Both conserved end residues are part of each CDR3. The D gene is left open where the match is weak. Rows give clone size only sometimes, using once, few, many, or a class for an expanded clone.

j_call	clone_size	d_call	v_call	cdr3_aa	cdr3_nt
TRBJ2-5	-	-	TRBV28	CASSLPPGGTQYF	TGTGCCAGCAGTTTACCCCCCGGGGGGACCCAGTACTTC
TRBJ1-3	-	-	TRBV18	CASSPLQDRKGNTIYF	TGTGCCAGCTCACCATTGCAGGACAGAAAAGGAAACACCATATATTTT
TRBJ2-7	once	TRBD1	TRBV10-3	CAIRGQETEQYF	TGTGCCATCAGGGGACAGGAGACCGAGCAGTACTTC
TRBJ2-3	-	-	TRBV27	CASSGTPGTQYF	TGTGCCAGCAGTGGTACCCCGGGGACGCAGTATTTT
TRBJ1-4	-	TRBD1	TRBV7-6	CASSLTQGNEKLFF	TGTGCCAGCAGCCTCACACAGGGGAATGAAAAACTGTTTTTT
TRBJ2-3	-	TRBD2	TRBV10-3	CAISEGASGGASTDTQYF	TGTGCCATCAGTGAAGGGGCTAGCGGGGGGGCCAGCACAGATACGCAGTATTTT
TRBJ1-6	-	-	TRBV5-1	CASSLRSGNNSPLHF	TGCGCCAGCAGCTTGAGGTCGGGGAATAATTCACCCCTCCACTTT
TRBJ2-3	once	TRBD2	TRBV14	CASSQESLAGGSTDTQYF	TGTGCCAGCAGCCAAGAGTCGCTAGCGGGGGGAAGCACAGATACGCAGTATTTT
TRBJ1-2	-	TRBD1	TRBV6-4	CASSATYSGGPSYGYTF	TGTGCCAGCAGTGCCACTTATTCAGGGGGCCCGAGCTATGGCTACACCTTC
TRBJ1-3	-	TRBD1	TRBV3-1/TRBV3-2	CASSQTGRSGNTIYF	TGTGCCAGCAGCCAGACAGGGAGGTCTGGAAACACCATATATTTT
TRBJ2-3	-	TRBD2	TRBV11-1	CASSPGTTTDTQYF	TGTGCCAGCAGCCCTGGGACTACTACAGATACGCAGTATTTT
TRBJ1-6	-	-	TRBV5-1	CASSLGSEGSPLHF	TGCGCCAGCAGCTTGGGCAGTGAGGGTTCACCCCTCCACTTT
TRBJ2-2	-	-	TRBV9	CASSGGQNTGELFF	TGTGCCAGCAGCGGCGGACAGAACACCGGGGAGCTGTTTTTT
TRBJ1-1	-	-	TRBV28	CASSLGQANTEAFF	TGTGCCAGCAGTTTGGGCCAGGCGAACACTGAAGCTTTCTTT
TRBJ1-3	-	-	TRBV9	CASSVVGALGNTIYF	TGTGCCAGCAGCGTAGTAGGGGCTTTAGGAAACACCATATATTTT